The 26 T cell receptor beta chains listed next were all sequenced from one sample in a study of cytomegalovirus exposure and HLA in healthy donors. It was with 60 Vbeta and 13 Jbeta primers that the PCR ran. Here immunoSEQ multiplex PCR was the method, and the copy in TCRdb shows in-frame clones only, minus some. Among 110,000 to 150,000 clones listed, over 60% were seen once. Input material: PBMCs. These receptors were taken from a woman aged 25 to 39 in good health and CMV-seronegative.

The chain uses TRBV27 and TRBJ1-1; the D gene is possibly TRBD1 (5 bases). From germline, CDR1 is MNHEY and CDR2 SMNVEV (reference sequence). The CDR3 loop spans 13 amino acids. Trimming pared 4 bases from V and 2 bases from J, leaving 8 bases between. The CDR3 region has the DNA TGTGCCAGCAGTTCTAGGACAAACACTGAAGCTTTCTTT. Amino acids: CASSSRTNTEAFF.

The genes are TRBV5-4 and TRBJ1-1; D is unresolved. With 0 bases removed from V and 6 bases from J, the gap between germline ends came to 12 bases. The CDR3 contains 14 residues. Germline V gene lookup returns CDR1 SGHNT and CDR2 YYREEE (reference sequence). The CDR3 region is CASSLDSMWSEAFF. The CDR3 DNA follows: TGTGCCAGCAGCTTGGACTCGATGTGGTCTGAAGCTTTCTTT.

This chain links TRBV6-5 with TRBJ2-7; 11 nucleotides match TRBD1. J was trimmed by 3 bases and V by 7 bases; bases with no gene match: 5. CDR1 is MNHEY, CDR2 SVGAGI, per germline. The CDR3 consists of 14 residues. The CDR3 coding sequence is TGTGCCAGCATATCCGGGACAGGGGGCTACGAGCAGTACTTC. Its translation: CASISGTGGYEQYF.

The chain links TRBV7-2 to TRBJ1-1, with D possibly being TRBD1 (6 bases). The ends were cut back, 5 bases at V and 5 bases at J, with 15 bases in the middle. The CDR3 sequence is 14 residues long. CDR1 SGHTA and CDR2 FQGNSA come from the germline V gene. In DNA, the CDR3 is TGTGCCAGCAGCCCTGACAGGCGGAGGACTGAAGCTTTCTTT. Translation: CASSPDRRRTEAFF.

This sequence joins TRBV28 and TRBJ1-1; D is possibly TRBD1 (6 bases). Trimming took 3 bases from V and 2 from J, leaving 10 bases between them. CDR1 MDHEN and CDR2 SYDVKM come from the germline V gene. The CDR3 has 14 residues. The CDR3 DNA reads TGTGCCAGCAGTTTTGCAGGGGAAAACACTGAAGCTTTCTTT. As protein: CASSFAGENTEAFF.

This rearrangement joins TRBV6-5 to TRBJ2-7, with D perhaps matching TRBD2 (6 bases). The CDR3 is 15 residues long. The germline V and J ends were trimmed by 0 bases and 6 bases, with 15 bases remaining between them. Germline assignment: CDR1 MNHEY and CDR2 SVGAGI. CDR3 sequence reads: CASSYSSGSEFEQYF. DNA for the CDR3: TGTGCCAGCAGTTACTCGAGCGGGTCCGAGTTCGAGCAGTACTTC.

The rearrangement uses TRBV5-4 and TRBJ1-3; D may be TRBD1 (5 bases). The germline V and J ends were trimmed by 2 bases and 3 bases, with 12 bases remaining between them. In germline, CDR1 is SGHNT, CDR2 YYREEE (reference sequence). The length of the CDR3 is 15 residues. This CDR3 reads CASSFPGGNGNTIYF. In DNA form, the CDR3 reads TGTGCCAGCAGCTTTCCGGGGGGAAATGGAAACACCATATATTTT.

This chain connects TRBV5-4 to TRBJ1-6, with 7 bases identical to TRBD1. This CDR3 is built from 20 residues. The germline V gene has CDR1 SGHNT and CDR2 YYREEE (reference sequence). J gave up 9 bases and V 5 bases, and 26 bases lay outside the gene matches. CDR3 coding DNA: TGTGCCAGCAGACGCTGCGCCGTTGCGGGACAGAATAGGAGTGGTTCACCCCTCCACTTT. This gives the protein CASRRCAVAGQNRSGSPLHF.

Comment on this clone: A junction end diverges from the germline sequence, so it may reflect a read error. V is TRBV30 and J is TRBJ1-6; D gene unclear. Germline V gives CDR1 GTSNPN, CDR2 SVGIG (reference sequence). CDR3 length: 15 residues. In nucleotides, the CDR3 is TGTGCCTGGAGTCCGTACGGGGAGGGTAATTCACCCCTCTACTTT. It specifies CAWSPYGEGNSPLYF.

This clone has a handful of counts. The rearrangement links TRBV4-2 to TRBJ1-1, with TRBD1 matching over 8 bases. This CDR3 region has 15 residues. Looked up from germline, CDR1 is LGHNA and CDR2 is YNFKEQ. V dropped 4 bases and J dropped 3; count of bases not matched to a gene: 7. The chain's CDR3 is CASSPDRGGDTEAFF. The CDR3 DNA sequence: TGTGCCAGCAGCCCTGACAGGGGAGGCGACACTGAAGCTTTCTTT.

V gene TRBV7-8 combines with J gene TRBJ1-5; 9 bases agree with TRBD1. Per the germline V gene, CDR1 is SGHVS and CDR2 is FQNEAQ. The CDR3 loop spans 17 amino acids. J was trimmed by 6 bases and V by 3 bases; bases with no gene match: 12. CDR3 sequence: CASSFDEQGARVQPQHF. The CDR3 DNA reads as TGTGCCAGCAGCTTCGATGAACAGGGGGCGCGGGTTCAGCCCCAGCATTTT.

This clone was observed a few times. The chain is built from TRBV30 and TRBJ1-6; maybe TRBD1 (5 bases). Trimming took 3 bases from V and 7 from J, leaving 13 bases between them. In germline, CDR1 is GTSNPN, CDR2 SVGIG (reference sequence). This CDR3 is built from 14 residues. In nucleotides, the CDR3 is TGTGCCTGGAGGGTCCAGGGTTTAAATTCACCCCTCCACTTT. As protein: CAWRVQGLNSPLHF.

The chain carries TRBV5-1 and TRBJ2-5; the match to TRBD2 covers 8 bases. The V segment lost 0 bases and the J segment 5 bases; nucleotides outside the gene matches: 3. Germline CDR1 is SGHRS and CDR2 is YFSETQ. This CDR3 spans 14 amino acids. The CDR3 sequence: CASSLAGGFETQYF. CDR3 nucleotide sequence: TGCGCCAGCAGCTTGGCGGGGGGGTTTGAGACCCAGTACTTC.

The rearrangement joins TRBV4-2 to TRBJ2-1, with 10 bases identical to TRBD2. V was pared by 0 bases and J by 8 bases, with 7 bases of the junction left unmatched. Germline CDR1 LGHNA, CDR2 YNFKEQ. There are 16 residues in the CDR3. The CDR3 reads CASSQDLSGGAYEQFF. The CDR3, as DNA: TGTGCCAGCAGCCAAGATTTGAGCGGGGGGGCGTATGAGCAGTTCTTC.

The rearrangement joins TRBV11-1 to TRBJ2-7, with 12 bases fitting TRBD1. The CDR3 has 15 residues. From germline, CDR1 is SGHAT and CDR2 FQDESV (reference sequence). J was trimmed by 3 bases and V by 5 bases; bases with no gene match: 5. This CDR3 is CASSPRDRGLYEQYF. As DNA, the CDR3 is TGTGCCAGCAGCCCCCGGGACAGGGGGCTCTACGAGCAGTACTTC.

This clone was seen once. The identical CDR3 is also encoded by other nucleotide sequences in the sample. CDR3 sequence reads: CASSLDPGNYGYTF. The CDR3 DNA reads as TGTGCCAGCAGCTTAGATCCCGGGAACTATGGCTACACCTTC. V and J are TRBV11-2 and TRBJ1-2; D is unclear. Germline values: CDR1 SGHAT, CDR2 FQNNGV. This CDR3 spans 14 amino acids. The V and J ends lost 0 bases and 2 bases respectively, with 7 bases between them.

This clone was picked up one time. The rearrangement joins TRBV28 to TRBJ1-2; D may be TRBD1 (6 bases). V lost 8 bases to trimming and J lost 7 bases, with 14 bases between them. The CDR3 has 12 amino acids. In germline, CDR1 is MDHEN, CDR2 SYDVKM. The CDR3 region has the DNA TGTGCCAGCGGGCGGGGGGCACGTGGCTACACCTTC. Translating gives CASGRGARGYTF.

J is TRBJ1-2 and V is TRBV5-4; D gene unclear. The CDR3 contains 15 residues. Per the germline V gene, CDR1 is SGHNT and CDR2 is YYREEE (reference sequence). V was cut by 0 bases and J by 0 bases, with 9 bases left in between. CDR3 sequence: CASSLVGSSNYGYTF. The CDR3 DNA reads as TGTGCCAGCAGCTTGGTGGGCAGTTCTAACTATGGCTACACCTTC.

This clone has just one count. This chain connects TRBV9 to TRBJ2-5; 7 bases agree with TRBD2. The CDR3 consists of 14 residues. V lost 0 bases and J lost 3; bases outside the gene matches: 2. From germline, CDR1 is SGDLS and CDR2 YYNGEE. CDR3 loop: CASSVGLAEETQYF. The DNA for the CDR3 is TGTGCCAGCAGCGTAGGGCTAGCGGAAGAGACCCAGTACTTC.

The rearrangement links TRBV2 to TRBJ1-2; weak D call: TRBD1 (5 bases). The V gene lost 6 bases and the J gene lost 6 bases, with 11 bases spanning the gap. CDR3 length: 12 residues. From germline, CDR1 is SNHLY and CDR2 FYNNEI. CDR3 coding DNA: TGTGCCAGCAGCCAAGACAGCGATGGCTACACCTTC. Protein sequence: CASSQDSDGYTF.

This clone has just a few counts. Here the CDR3 reads CASSLRAQDREQFF. The CDR3 DNA reads TGTGCCAGCAGTTTGCGGGCCCAAGATCGGGAGCAGTTCTTC. V gene TRBV11-2 combines with J gene TRBJ2-1; D may be TRBD2 (5 bases). Germline V CDR1 and CDR2: SGHAT, FQNNGV. This CDR3 region has 14 residues. V lost 6 bases and J 10 bases, leaving 19 bases between the germline ends.

This clone was observed a single time. The chain combines TRBV11-2 with TRBJ1-4, with 9 positions matching TRBD1. This CDR3 has 14 amino acids. CDR1 SGHAT and CDR2 FQNNGV come from the germline V gene. V shed 5 bases, J shed 8 bases, and the junction held 6 bases outside the gene matches. CDR3 coding DNA: TGTGCCAGCAGCCGGGACAGGGTGGGAGAAAAACTGTTTTTT. This codes for CASSRDRVGEKLFF. Together with reference TRBV11-2 and TRBJ1-4, the CDR3 gives the full variable domain: EAGVAQSPRYKIIEKRQSVAFWCNPISGHATLYWYQQILGQGPKLLIQFQNNGVVDDSQLPKDRFSAERLKGVDSTLKIQPAKLEDSAVYLCASSRDRVGEKLFFGSGTQLSVL.

This sequence joins TRBV5-1 and TRBJ1-1; 9 bases line up with TRBD1. The CDR3 runs 17 residues. The germline V gene has CDR1 SGHRS and CDR2 YFSETQ. Trimming removed 3 bases from V and 7 bases from J; junction bases left unmatched: 16. The CDR3 here is CASSSRAGTGTFGEAFF. For the CDR3, the DNA is TGCGCCAGCAGCTCAAGAGCCGGGACAGGGACTTTCGGTGAAGCTTTCTTT.

The chain couples TRBV6-5 to TRBJ1-6; D not resolved. V was shortened by 6 bases and J by 0 bases, with 9 bases between the two germline ends. The germline gives CDR1 MNHEY, CDR2 SVGAGI. The CDR3 is made up of 15 amino acids. CDR3 coding DNA: TGTGCCAGCAGGGGAGATAGCTCCTATAATTCACCCCTCCACTTT. As protein: CASRGDSSYNSPLHF.

This sequence joins TRBV9 and TRBJ1-3; D call uncertain. Deletions cut 2 bases from V and 0 bases from J, with 15 bases between. The CDR3 totals 17 residues. Per the germline V gene, CDR1 is SGDLS and CDR2 is YYNGEE. In DNA form, the CDR3 reads TGTGCCAGCAGCGTCCTCCCACTCCTCGCCTCTGGAAACACCATATATTTT. As protein: CASSVLPLLASGNTIYF.

This clone was observed a handful of times. CDR3 residues: CASSLTSGDYNEQFF. CDR3 sequence (DNA): TGTGCCAGCAGCTTAACTAGCGGGGACTACAATGAGCAGTTCTTC. The rearrangement uses TRBV6-4 and TRBJ2-1; 10 bases are shared with TRBD2. Germline loops: CDR1 MRHNA, CDR2 SNTAGT. J lost 3 bases, V lost 6 bases, and 5 bases had no gene match. The CDR3 extends over 15 amino acids.